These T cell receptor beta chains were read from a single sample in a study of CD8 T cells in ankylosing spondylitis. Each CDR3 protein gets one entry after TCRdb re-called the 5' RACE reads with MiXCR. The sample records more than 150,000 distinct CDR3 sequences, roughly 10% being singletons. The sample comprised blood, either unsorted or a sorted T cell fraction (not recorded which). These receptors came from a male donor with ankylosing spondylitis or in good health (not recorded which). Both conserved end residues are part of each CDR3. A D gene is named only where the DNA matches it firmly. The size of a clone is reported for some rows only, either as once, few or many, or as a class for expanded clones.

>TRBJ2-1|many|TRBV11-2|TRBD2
CASVEAGANNEQFF
TGTGCCAGCGTAGAAGCGGGGGCTAATAATGAGCAGTTCTTC
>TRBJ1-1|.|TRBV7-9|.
CASSYTMNTEAFF
TGTGCCAGCAGCTACACCATGAACACTGAAGCTTTCTTT
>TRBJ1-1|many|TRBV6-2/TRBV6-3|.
CASTIGLLNTEAFF
TGTGCCAGCACCATCGGTCTCCTGAACACTGAAGCTTTCTTT
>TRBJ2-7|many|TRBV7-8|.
CASSLDPNPSYEQYF
TGTGCCAGCAGCTTAGACCCAAATCCCTCCTACGAGCAGTACTTC
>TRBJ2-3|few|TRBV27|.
CASRFASGGLQYF
TGTGCCAGCAGGTTCGCTTCGGGGGGCCTGCAGTATTTT
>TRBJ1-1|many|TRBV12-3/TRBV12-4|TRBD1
CASSRTGSNTEAFF
TGTGCCAGCAGTCGGACAGGGTCGAACACTGAAGCTTTCTTT
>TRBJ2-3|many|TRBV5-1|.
CASSTKSTDTQYF
TGCGCCAGCAGCACGAAAAGCACAGATACGCAGTATTTT
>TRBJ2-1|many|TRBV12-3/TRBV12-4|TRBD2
CASSTGLADPSSYNEQFF
TGTGCCAGCAGTACGGGACTAGCGGACCCGAGCTCCTACAATGAGCAGTTCTTC
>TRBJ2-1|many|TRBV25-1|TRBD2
CASRGLTSGRSSYNEQFF
TGTGCCAGCAGGGGGCTGACTAGCGGGCGGAGCTCCTACAATGAGCAGTTCTTC
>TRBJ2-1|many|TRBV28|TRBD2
CASSSTRGYYNEQFF
TGTGCCAGCAGTTCGACGCGGGGGTACTACAATGAGCAGTTCTTC
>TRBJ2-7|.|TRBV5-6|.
CASSPGAGVEQYF
TGTGCCAGCAGCCCGGGCGCTGGGGTCGAGCAGTACTTC
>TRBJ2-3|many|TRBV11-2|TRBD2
CASSLEGTIAADTQYF
TGTGCCAGCAGCTTGGAGGGGACTATCGCGGCAGATACGCAGTATTTT
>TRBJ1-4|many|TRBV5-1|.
CASSLEGRAGEKLFF
TGCGCCAGCAGCTTGGAGGGCAGGGCTGGTGAAAAACTGTTTTTT
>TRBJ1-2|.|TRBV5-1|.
CASSFTGPRGYTF
TGCGCCAGCAGCTTCACAGGGCCGAGGGGCTACACCTTC
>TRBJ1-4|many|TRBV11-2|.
CASSLDRGTEKLFF
TGTGCCAGCAGCTTAGACAGGGGAACTGAAAAACTGTTTTTT
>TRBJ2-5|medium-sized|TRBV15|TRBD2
CATRTSGRGETQYF
TGTGCCACCAGGACTAGCGGGAGGGGTGAGACCCAGTACTTC
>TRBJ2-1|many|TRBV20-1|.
CSGGSYNEQFF
TGCAGTGGGGGCTCCTACAATGAGCAGTTCTTC
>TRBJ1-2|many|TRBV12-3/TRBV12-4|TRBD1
CASSRDRYNYGYTF
TGTGCCAGCAGCCGGGACAGATATAACTATGGCTACACCTTC
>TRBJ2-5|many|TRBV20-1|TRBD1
CSASGSYRGSLETQYF
TGCAGTGCTAGCGGTTCCTACAGGGGGAGTTTGGAGACCCAGTACTTC
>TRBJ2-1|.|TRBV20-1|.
CSARDLPSANEQFF
TGCAGTGCTAGAGATCTCCCTAGCGCCAATGAGCAGTTCTTC
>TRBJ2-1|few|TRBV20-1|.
CSARGRRPSSYNEQFF
TGCAGTGCTAGAGGCCGGCGGCCGAGCTCCTACAATGAGCAGTTCTTC
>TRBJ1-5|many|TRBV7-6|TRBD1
CASTLPPRGRRSNQPQHF
TGTGCCAGCACTTTACCGCCCAGGGGGCGAAGGAGCAATCAGCCCCAGCATTTT
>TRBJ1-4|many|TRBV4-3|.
CASSQLGGGVNEKLFF
TGCGCCAGCAGCCAACTCGGCGGGGGAGTAAATGAAAAACTGTTTTTT
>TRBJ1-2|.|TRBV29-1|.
CSVEGGGAHGYTF
TGCAGCGTTGAAGGGGGAGGCGCTCATGGCTACACCTTC
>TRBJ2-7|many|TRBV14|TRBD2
CASSQGLAGVVVQYF
TGTGCCAGCAGCCAGGGACTAGCGGGAGTAGTTGTGCAGTACTTC